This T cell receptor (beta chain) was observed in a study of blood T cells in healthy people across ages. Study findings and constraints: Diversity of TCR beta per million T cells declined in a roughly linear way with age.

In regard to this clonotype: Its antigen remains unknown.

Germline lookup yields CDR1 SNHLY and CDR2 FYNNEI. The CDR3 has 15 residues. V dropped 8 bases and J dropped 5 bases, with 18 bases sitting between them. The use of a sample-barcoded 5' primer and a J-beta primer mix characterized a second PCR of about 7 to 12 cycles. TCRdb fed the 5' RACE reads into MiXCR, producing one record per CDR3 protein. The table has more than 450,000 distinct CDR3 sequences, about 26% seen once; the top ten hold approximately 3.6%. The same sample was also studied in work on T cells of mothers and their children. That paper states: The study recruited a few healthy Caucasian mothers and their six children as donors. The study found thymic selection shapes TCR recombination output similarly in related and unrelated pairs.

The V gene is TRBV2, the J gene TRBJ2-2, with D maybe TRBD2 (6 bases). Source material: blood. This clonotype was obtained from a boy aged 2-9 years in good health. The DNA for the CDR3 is TGTGCCAGCCGTCTTGTCGGGAGAAGAACCGGGGAGCTGTTTTTT. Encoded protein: CASRLVGRRTGELFF.